This TCR beta chain was recovered during a study of shared clonotypes between healthy human individuals. At the deep level, the assay was run. For every subset, genomic DNA was evenly distributed across several immunoSEQ plates. TCRdb's copy holds only in-frame clones and misses some; the assay was immunoSEQ multiplex PCR. The sample shows about 110,000 clones, about 70% of them seen only once. The junction had 8 bases not matched to a gene; V was cut back by 2 bases and J by 5 bases. Germline V gene sequence: CDR1 MGHDK, CDR2 SYGVNS. The length of the CDR3 is 17 residues. Study-wide findings and caveats: Sequencing of the sorted subsets was shown by rarefaction to be incomplete despite large depth.

There are a few counts of this clone. The antigen is undetermined. The TCR originated in a woman younger than 45 in good health. The sample comprised memory CD8+ T cells sorted from blood. Subset indicated: CD45RO+ cells pooled with CCR7-negative TemRA cells. This chain connects TRBV25-1 to TRBJ1-6, with 8 bases lining up with TRBD1. The CDR3 loop reads CASSELRQTGDNSPLHF. CDR3 nucleotides: TGTGCCAGCAGTGAACTACGCCAGACAGGGGATAATTCACCCCTCCACTTT.